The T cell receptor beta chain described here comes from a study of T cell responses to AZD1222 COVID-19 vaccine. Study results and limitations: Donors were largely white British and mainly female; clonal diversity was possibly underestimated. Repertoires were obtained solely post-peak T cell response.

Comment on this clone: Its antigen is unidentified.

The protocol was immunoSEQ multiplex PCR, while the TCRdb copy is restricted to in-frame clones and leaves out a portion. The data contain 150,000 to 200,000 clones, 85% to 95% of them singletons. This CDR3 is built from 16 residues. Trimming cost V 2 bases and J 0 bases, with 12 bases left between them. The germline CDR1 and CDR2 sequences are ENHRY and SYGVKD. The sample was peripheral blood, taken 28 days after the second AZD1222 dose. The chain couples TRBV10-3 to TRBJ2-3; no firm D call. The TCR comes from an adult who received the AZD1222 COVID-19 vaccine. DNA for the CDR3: TGTGCCATCAGTGAGCCGATAGCTGCTAGCACAGATACGCAGTATTTT. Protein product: CAISEPIAASTDTQYF.